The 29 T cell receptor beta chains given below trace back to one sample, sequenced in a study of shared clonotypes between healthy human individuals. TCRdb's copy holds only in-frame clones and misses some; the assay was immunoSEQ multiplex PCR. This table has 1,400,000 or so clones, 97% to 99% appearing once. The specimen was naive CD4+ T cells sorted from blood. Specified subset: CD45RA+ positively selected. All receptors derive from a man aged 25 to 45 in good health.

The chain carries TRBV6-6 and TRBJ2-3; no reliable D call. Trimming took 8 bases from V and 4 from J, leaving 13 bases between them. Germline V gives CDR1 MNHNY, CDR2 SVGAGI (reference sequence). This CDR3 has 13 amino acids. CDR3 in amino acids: CASLSYMSDTQYF. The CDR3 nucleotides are TGTGCCAGCCTCAGTTATATGTCAGATACGCAGTATTTT.

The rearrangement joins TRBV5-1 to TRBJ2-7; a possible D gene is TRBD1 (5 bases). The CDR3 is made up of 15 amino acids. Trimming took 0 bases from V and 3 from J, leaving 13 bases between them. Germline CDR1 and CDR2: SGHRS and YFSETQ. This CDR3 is CASSLASQGLYEQYF. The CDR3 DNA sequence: TGCGCCAGCAGCTTGGCGTCTCAGGGCCTCTACGAGCAGTACTTC.

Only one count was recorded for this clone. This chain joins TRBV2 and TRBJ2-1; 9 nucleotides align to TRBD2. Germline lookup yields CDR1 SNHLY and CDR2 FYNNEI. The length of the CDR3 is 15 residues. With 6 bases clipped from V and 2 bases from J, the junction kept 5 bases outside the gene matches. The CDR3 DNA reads TGTGCCAGCAGATCGACTAGCGGCACCTACAATGAGCAGTTCTTC. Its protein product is CASRSTSGTYNEQFF. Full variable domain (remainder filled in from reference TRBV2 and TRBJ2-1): EPEVTQTPSHQVTQMGQEVILRCVPISNHLYFYWYRQILGQKVEFLVSFYNNEISEKSEIFDDQFSVERPDGSNFTLKIRSTKLEDSAMYFCASRSTSGTYNEQFFGPGTRLTVL.

The CDR3 DNA reads as TGTGCCAGCAGCCTAAGGAGGACTAGCGGGAGGGACAACAATGAGCAGTTCTTC. This sequence encodes CASSLRRTSGRDNNEQFF. V and J are TRBV7-2 and TRBJ2-1, with TRBD2 matching 15 bases. Germline trimming cut 5 bases from V and 5 bases from J; bases unmatched to any gene: 10. From germline, CDR1 is SGHTA and CDR2 FQGNSA. CDR3 length: 18 residues.

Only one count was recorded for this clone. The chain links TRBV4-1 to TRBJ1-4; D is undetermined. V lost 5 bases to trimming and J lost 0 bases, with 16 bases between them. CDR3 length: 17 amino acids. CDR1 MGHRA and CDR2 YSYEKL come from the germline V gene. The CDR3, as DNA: TGCGCCAGCAGCGCACGAGGACGGGAGACAACTAATGAAAAACTGTTTTTT. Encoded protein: CASSARGRETTNEKLFF.

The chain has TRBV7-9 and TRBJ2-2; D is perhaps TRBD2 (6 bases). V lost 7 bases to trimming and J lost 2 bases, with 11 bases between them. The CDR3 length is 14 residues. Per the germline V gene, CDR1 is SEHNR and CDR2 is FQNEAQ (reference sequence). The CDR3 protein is CASTAGTNTGELFF. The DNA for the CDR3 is TGTGCCAGCACCGCCGGGACTAACACCGGGGAGCTGTTTTTT.

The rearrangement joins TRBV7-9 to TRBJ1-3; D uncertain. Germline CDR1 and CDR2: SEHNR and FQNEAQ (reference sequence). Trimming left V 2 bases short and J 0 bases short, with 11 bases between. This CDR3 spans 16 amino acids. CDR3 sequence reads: CASSLQQRSSGNTIYF. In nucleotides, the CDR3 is TGTGCCAGCAGCTTACAACAGAGGAGCTCTGGAAACACCATATATTTT.

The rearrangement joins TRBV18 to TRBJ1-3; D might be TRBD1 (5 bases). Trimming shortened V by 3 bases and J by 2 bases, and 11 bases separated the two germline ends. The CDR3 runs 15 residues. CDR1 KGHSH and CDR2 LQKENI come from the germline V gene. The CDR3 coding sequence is TGTGCCAGCTCACCGGGAGGGGTTCCTGGAAACACCATATATTTT. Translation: CASSPGGVPGNTIYF.

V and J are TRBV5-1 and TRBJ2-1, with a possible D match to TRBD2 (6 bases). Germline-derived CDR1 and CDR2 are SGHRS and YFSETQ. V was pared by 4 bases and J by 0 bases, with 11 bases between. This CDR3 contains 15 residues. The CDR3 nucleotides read TGCGCCAGCAGCCCCAGCGGGCGCTCCTACAATGAGCAGTTCTTC. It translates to CASSPSGRSYNEQFF.

The CDR3 nucleotides are TGTGCCAGCAGCTCGCCGACAGGGATAATTGGAGAGACCCAGTACTTC. Its protein is CASSSPTGIIGETQYF. The chain joins TRBV7-2 to TRBJ2-5; 7 bases line up with TRBD1. The CDR3 consists of 16 residues. Germline V CDR1 and CDR2: SGHTA, FQGNSA. With 4 bases clipped from V and 4 bases from J, the junction kept 12 bases outside the gene matches.

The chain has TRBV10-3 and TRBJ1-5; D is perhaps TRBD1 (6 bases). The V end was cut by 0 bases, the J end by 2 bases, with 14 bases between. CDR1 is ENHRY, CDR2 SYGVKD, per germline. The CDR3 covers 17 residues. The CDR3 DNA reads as TGTGCCATCAGTGAGTCGGTGGGGGCCTCGGGCAATCAGCCCCAGCATTTT. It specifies CAISESVGASGNQPQHF.

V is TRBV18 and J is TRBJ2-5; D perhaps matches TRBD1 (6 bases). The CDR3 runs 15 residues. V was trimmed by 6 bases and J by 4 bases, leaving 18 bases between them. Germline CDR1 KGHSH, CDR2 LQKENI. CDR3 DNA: TGTGCCAGCTCCTCAATTCCCGGGACATCAGAGACCCAGTACTTC. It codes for CASSSIPGTSETQYF.

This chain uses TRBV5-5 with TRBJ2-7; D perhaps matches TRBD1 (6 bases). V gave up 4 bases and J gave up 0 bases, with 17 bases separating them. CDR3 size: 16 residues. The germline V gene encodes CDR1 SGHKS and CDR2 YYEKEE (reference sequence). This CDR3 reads CASSRGHLITSYEQYF. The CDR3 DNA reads TGTGCCAGCAGCAGGGGACACCTCATTACCTCCTACGAGCAGTACTTC.

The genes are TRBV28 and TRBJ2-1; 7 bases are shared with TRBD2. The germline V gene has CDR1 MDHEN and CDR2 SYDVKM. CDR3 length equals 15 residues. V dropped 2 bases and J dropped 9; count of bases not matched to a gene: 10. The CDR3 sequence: CASSLAPPTSPEQFF. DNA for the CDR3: TGTGCCAGCAGTTTAGCCCCTCCGACTAGCCCTGAGCAGTTCTTC.

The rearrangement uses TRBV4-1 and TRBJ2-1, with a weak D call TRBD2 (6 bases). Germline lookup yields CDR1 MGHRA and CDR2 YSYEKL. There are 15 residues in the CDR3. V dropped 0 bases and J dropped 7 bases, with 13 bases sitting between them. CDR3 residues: CASSQEGVRGNEQFF. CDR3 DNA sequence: TGCGCCAGCAGCCAAGAGGGGGTCCGGGGGAATGAGCAGTTCTTC.

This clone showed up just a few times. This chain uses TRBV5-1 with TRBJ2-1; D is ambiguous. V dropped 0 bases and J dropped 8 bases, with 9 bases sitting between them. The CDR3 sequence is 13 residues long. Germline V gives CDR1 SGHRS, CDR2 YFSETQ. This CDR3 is CASSLEGWDEQFF. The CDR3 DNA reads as TGCGCCAGCAGCTTGGAAGGGTGGGATGAGCAGTTCTTC.

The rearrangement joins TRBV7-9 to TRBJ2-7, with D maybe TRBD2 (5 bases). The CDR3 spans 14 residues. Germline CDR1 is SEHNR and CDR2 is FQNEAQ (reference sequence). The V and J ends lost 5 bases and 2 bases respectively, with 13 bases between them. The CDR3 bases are TGTGCCAGCAGCAATCGCGTGGAGGCCTACGAGCAGTACTTC. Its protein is CASSNRVEAYEQYF.

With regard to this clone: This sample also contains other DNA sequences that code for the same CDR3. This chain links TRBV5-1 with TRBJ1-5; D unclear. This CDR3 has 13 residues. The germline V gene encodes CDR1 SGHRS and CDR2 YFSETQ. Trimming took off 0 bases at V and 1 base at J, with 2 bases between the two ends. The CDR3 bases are TGCGCCAGCAGCTTGGGCAGCAATCAGCCCCAGCATTTT. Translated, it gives CASSLGSNQPQHF.

The CDR3 DNA reads as TGTGCCAGCAGTCGACACGGGACAGGGGTTTACAATGAGCAGTTCTTC. Its translation is CASSRHGTGVYNEQFF. The V call is TRBV27, the J call TRBJ2-1, with TRBD1 identical over 10 bases. This CDR3 has 16 residues. V lost 5 bases and J lost 4; bases outside the gene matches: 8. Germline CDR1 is MNHEY and CDR2 is SMNVEV (reference sequence).

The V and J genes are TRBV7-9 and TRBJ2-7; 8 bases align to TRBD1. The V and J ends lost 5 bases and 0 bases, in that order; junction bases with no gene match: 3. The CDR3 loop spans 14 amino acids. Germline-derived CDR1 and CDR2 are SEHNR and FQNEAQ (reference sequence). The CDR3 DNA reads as TGTGCCAGCAGCCCAGGGACAGGCTCCTACGAGCAGTACTTC. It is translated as CASSPGTGSYEQYF.

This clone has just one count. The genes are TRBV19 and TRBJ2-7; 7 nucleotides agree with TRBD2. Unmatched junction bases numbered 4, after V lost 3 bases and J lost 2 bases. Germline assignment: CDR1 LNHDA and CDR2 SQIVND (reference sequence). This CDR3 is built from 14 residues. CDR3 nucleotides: TGTGCCAGTAGTATCCCTAGCGGACCCTACGAGCAGTACTTC. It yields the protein CASSIPSGPYEQYF.

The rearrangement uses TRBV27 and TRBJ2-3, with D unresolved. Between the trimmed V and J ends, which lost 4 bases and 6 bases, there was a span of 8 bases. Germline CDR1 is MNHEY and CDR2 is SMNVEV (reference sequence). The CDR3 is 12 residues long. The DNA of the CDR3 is TGTGCCAGCAGTTCCCTGTTGGATACGCAGTATTTT. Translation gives CASSSLLDTQYF.

CDR3 protein: CASSVAQREGQAYEQYF. CDR3 DNA sequence: TGCGCCAGCAGTGTGGCCCAGCGGGAGGGCCAGGCCTACGAGCAGTACTTC. The J gene is TRBJ2-7, the V gene TRBV10-2, with 10 bases matching TRBD2. Germline V gives CDR1 WSHSY, CDR2 SAAADI. The CDR3 consists of 17 residues. J was trimmed by 2 bases and V by 4 bases; bases with no gene match: 11.

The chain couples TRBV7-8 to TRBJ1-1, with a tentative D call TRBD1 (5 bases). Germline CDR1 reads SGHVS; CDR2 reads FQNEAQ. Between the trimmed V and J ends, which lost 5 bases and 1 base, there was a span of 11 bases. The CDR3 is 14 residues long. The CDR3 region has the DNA TGTGCCAGCAGCCACCGACAGACGAACACTGAAGCTTTCTTT. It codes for CASSHRQTNTEAFF.

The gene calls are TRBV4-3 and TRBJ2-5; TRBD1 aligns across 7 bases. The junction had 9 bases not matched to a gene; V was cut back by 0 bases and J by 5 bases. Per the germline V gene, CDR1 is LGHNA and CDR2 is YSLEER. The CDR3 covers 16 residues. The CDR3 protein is CASSQDYHRGVETQYF. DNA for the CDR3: TGCGCCAGCAGCCAAGATTACCACAGGGGCGTGGAGACCCAGTACTTC.

This CDR3 is CASSEIGLAPGETQYF. The DNA for the CDR3 is TGTGCCAGCAGTGAGATAGGACTAGCGCCTGGGGAGACCCAGTACTTC. The chain uses TRBV2 and TRBJ2-5; 9 bases are shared with TRBD2. Germline V gene data show CDR1 as SNHLY and CDR2 as FYNNEI. The CDR3 totals 16 residues. V gave up 3 bases and J gave up 5 bases; unmatched junction bases: 10.

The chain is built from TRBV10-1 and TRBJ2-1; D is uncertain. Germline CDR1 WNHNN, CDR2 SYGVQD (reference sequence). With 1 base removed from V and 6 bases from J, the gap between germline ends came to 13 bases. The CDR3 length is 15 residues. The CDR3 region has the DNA TGCGCCAGCAGTGAGTATAACTCCATGGGCAATGAGCAGTTCTTC. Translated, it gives CASSEYNSMGNEQFF.

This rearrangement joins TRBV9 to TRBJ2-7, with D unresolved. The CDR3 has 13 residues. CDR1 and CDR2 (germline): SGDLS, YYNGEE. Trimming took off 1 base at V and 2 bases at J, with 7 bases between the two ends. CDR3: CASSVTDAYEQYF. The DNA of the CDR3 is TGTGCCAGCAGCGTAACCGACGCCTACGAGCAGTACTTC.

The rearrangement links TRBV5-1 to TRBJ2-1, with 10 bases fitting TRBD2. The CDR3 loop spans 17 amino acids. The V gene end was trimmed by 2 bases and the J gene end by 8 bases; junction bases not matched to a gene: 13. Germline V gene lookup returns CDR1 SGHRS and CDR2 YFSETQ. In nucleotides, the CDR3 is TGCGCCAGCAGCTTAGGTAGAGCGGGAGGGAATAGGGATGAGCAGTTCTTC. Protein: CASSLGRAGGNRDEQFF.